The 25 T cell receptor beta chains listed next were all sequenced from one sample in a study of blood T cell repertoires in COVID-19. Libraries were prepared by immunoSEQ multiplex PCR; TCRdb keeps only in-frame clonotypes and omits some of them. This table has 150,000 to 200,000 clones, around four fifths appearing once. The sequenced sample was peripheral blood. Receptors originate from an older woman with COVID-19, enrolled during active disease.

The chain is built from TRBV2 and TRBJ1-2; weak D call: TRBD1 (6 bases). Germline V gene lookup returns CDR1 SNHLY and CDR2 FYNNEI. V was cut by 6 bases and J by 1 base, with 12 bases left in between. The CDR3 sequence is 14 residues long. CDR3 DNA: TGTGCCAGCAGCCGGGGGGGGCTTAACTATGGCTACACCTTC. Translated, it gives CASSRGGLNYGYTF.

The rearrangement joins TRBV27 to TRBJ1-6; D is perhaps TRBD1 (6 bases). Looked up from germline, CDR1 is MNHEY and CDR2 is SMNVEV (reference sequence). V gave up 4 bases and J gave up 9 bases, with 13 bases separating them. The CDR3 totals 14 residues. CDR3 sequence (DNA): TGTGCCAGCAGTTCGCAGACAGGCGGTTCACCCCTCCACTTT. It is translated as CASSSQTGGSPLHF.

The chain recombines TRBV28 with TRBJ1-5; 8 bases line up with TRBD1. Germline CDR1 and CDR2: MDHEN and SYDVKM. With V trimmed by 4 bases and J by 6 bases, 8 bases remained unmatched. The CDR3 totals 15 residues. CDR3 DNA sequence: TGTGCCAGCAGTTCGGGACAGGTGATTCGTCAGCCCCAGCATTTT. Amino acids: CASSSGQVIRQPQHF.

V usage is TRBV3-1 (or the pseudogene TRBV3-2) and J usage is TRBJ2-3; 9 nucleotides agree with TRBD1. Trimming cost V 8 bases and J 2 bases; bases outside gene matches: 2. Germline CDR1 LGHDT, CDR2 YNNKEL (reference sequence). This CDR3 is 13 amino acids long. The CDR3, as DNA: TGTGCCAGCGGGGACAGGGCCACAGATACGCAGTATTTT. As protein: CASGDRATDTQYF.

This clone has just one count. The CDR3 region is CASSYSGFSYNEQFF. The CDR3 bases are TGTGCCAGCAGTTACTCCGGGTTTTCCTACAATGAGCAGTTCTTC. The V and J genes are TRBV6-5 and TRBJ2-1; no reliable D call. The V and J ends lost 0 bases and 1 base respectively, with 7 bases between them. CDR1 and CDR2 from the germline V gene are MNHEY and SVGAGI. The CDR3 is 15 residues long.

The rearrangement links TRBV10-3 to TRBJ1-5; perhaps TRBD1 as D (6 bases). This CDR3 has 20 residues. The V gene's germline CDR1 is ENHRY and CDR2 SYGVKD. The V and J ends lost 0 bases and 0 bases respectively, with 21 bases between them. CDR3 DNA: TGTGCCATCAGTGAGTCTTGGGGCAGGGGATGGGAAGATAGCAATCAGCCCCAGCATTTT. This gives the protein CAISESWGRGWEDSNQPQHF.

The CDR3 bases are TGTGCCATCAGCTCCACCGGGGAGCTGTTTTTT. This sequence encodes CAISSTGELFF. The gene calls are TRBV10-3 and TRBJ2-2; D gene ambiguous. Looked up from germline, CDR1 is ENHRY and CDR2 is SYGVKD. The CDR3 is 11 amino acids. V gave up 6 bases and J gave up 4 bases, with 3 bases separating them.

The rearrangement uses TRBV19 and TRBJ1-1, with D perhaps matching TRBD1 (5 bases). The CDR3 has 13 residues. V lost 7 bases to trimming and J lost 7 bases, with 16 bases between them. Per the germline V gene, CDR1 is LNHDA and CDR2 is SQIVND (reference sequence). The DNA for the CDR3 is TGTGCCAGTATCCCCAGGGCGGGGGATGAAGCTTTCTTT. Amino acid sequence: CASIPRAGDEAFF.

J is TRBJ1-1 and V is TRBV28, with 7 bases matching TRBD1. CDR3 length equals 10 residues. V shed 8 bases and J 10 bases; nucleotides not matched to a gene: 4. Germline-derived CDR1 and CDR2 are MDHEN and SYDVKM. The CDR3 sequence is CASARQGAFF. CDR3 DNA: TGTGCCAGCGCTCGACAGGGAGCTTTCTTT.

Ten or more counts support this clone. CDR3 nucleotide sequence: TGCGCCAGCAGCTTGGAACAGACCGGGGAGCTGTTTTTT. This translates into CASSLEQTGELFF. The rearrangement joins TRBV5-1 to TRBJ2-2; no definite D call. Between the trimmed V and J ends, which lost 0 bases and 5 bases, there was a span of 5 bases. Germline V CDR1 and CDR2: SGHRS, YFSETQ. This CDR3 is 13 amino acids long.

The chain recombines TRBV5-6 with TRBJ2-1, with D perhaps matching TRBD1 (6 bases). Trimming removed 2 bases at V and 3 bases at J, with 21 bases between. The germline gives CDR1 SGHDT, CDR2 YYEEEE. This CDR3 is 18 amino acids long. This CDR3 is CASSFTITGKSNYNEQFF. CDR3 DNA sequence: TGTGCCAGCAGCTTCACCATAACAGGGAAATCCAACTACAATGAGCAGTTCTTC.

The table lists this clone with a count of one. The genes are TRBV29-1 and TRBJ2-5; 7 positions agree with TRBD2. Germline lookup yields CDR1 SQVTM and CDR2 ANQGSEA. The CDR3 totals 11 residues. The J segment lost 7 bases and the V segment lost 1 base, leaving 0 bases of the junction unmatched. DNA for the CDR3: TGCAGCGTTGAAGGCGGGGGGACCCAGTACTTC. As protein: CSVEGGGTQYF.

The chain recombines TRBV27 with TRBJ2-3; D unclear. The V and J ends lost 5 bases and 1 base respectively, with 4 bases between them. This CDR3 is built from 12 residues. Germline V CDR1 and CDR2: MNHEY, SMNVEV (reference sequence). Here the CDR3 DNA reads TGTGCCAGCAGTCCTCGCACAGATACGCAGTATTTT. Protein: CASSPRTDTQYF.

The chain couples TRBV5-5 to TRBJ1-3; 7 bases are a match to TRBD1. In germline, CDR1 is SGHKS, CDR2 YYEKEE (reference sequence). The CDR3 spans 17 residues. V dropped 1 base and J dropped 0; count of bases not matched to a gene: 7. CDR3 DNA: TGTGCCAGCAGCTTGAGACCGGGACAGATCTCTGGAAACACCATATATTTT. It encodes CASSLRPGQISGNTIYF.

V gene TRBV7-2 combines with J gene TRBJ1-1; the D gene is possibly TRBD1 (6 bases). This CDR3 is 14 amino acids long. The germline V gene encodes CDR1 SGHTA and CDR2 FQGNSA. Trimming left V 5 bases short and J 1 base short, with 11 bases between. CDR3 bases: TGTGCCAGCAGCCCCCAGGGGCGGAACACTGAAGCTTTCTTT. Its protein is CASSPQGRNTEAFF.

The chain has TRBV2 and TRBJ2-2; possible D gene TRBD1, 5 bases. Trimming shortened V by 3 bases and J by 4 bases, and 12 bases separated the two germline ends. The germline V gene has CDR1 SNHLY and CDR2 FYNNEI. The CDR3 runs 15 residues. The CDR3 nucleotides read TGTGCCAGCAGTGAGGAGCCAGGGTTCACCGGGGAGCTGTTTTTT. Protein sequence: CASSEEPGFTGELFF. The variable domain in full, completed from reference TRBV2 and TRBJ2-2, reads EPEVTQTPSHQVTQMGQEVILRCVPISNHLYFYWYRQILGQKVEFLVSFYNNEISEKSEIFDDQFSVERPDGSNFTLKIRSTKLEDSAMYFCASSEEPGFTGELFFGEGSRLTVL.

The gene calls are TRBV25-1 and TRBJ1-3; no clear D. There are 17 residues in the CDR3. Per the germline V gene, CDR1 is MGHDK and CDR2 is SYGVNS. The V and J ends lost 5 bases and 0 bases respectively, with 17 bases between them. Here the CDR3 reads CASSTHPQVLSGNTIYF. The CDR3 DNA is TGTGCCAGCAGTACCCACCCTCAGGTTCTCTCTGGAAACACCATATATTTT.

The rearrangement uses TRBV29-1 and TRBJ2-5; D is undetermined. V lost 7 bases and J 4 bases, leaving 13 bases between the germline ends. The CDR3 length is 12 residues. The germline CDR1 and CDR2 sequences are SQVTM and ANQGSEA. The CDR3 DNA is TGCAGCGCTCCGGAAACTACAGAGACCCAGTACTTC. It encodes CSAPETTETQYF.

This clone was found once. The chain uses TRBV5-1 and TRBJ2-5; D is undetermined. The CDR3 loop spans 15 amino acids. Trimming removed 0 bases at V and 1 base at J, with 10 bases between. Germline V gene data show CDR1 as SGHRS and CDR2 as YFSETQ. CDR3 loop: CASSLEYSTQETQYF. The CDR3 DNA follows: TGCGCCAGCAGCTTGGAGTACAGTACCCAAGAGACCCAGTACTTC.

The CDR3 DNA reads TGTGCCAGCAGTGTTAGCGGGAGGGGCACCGGGGAGCTGTTTTTT. Protein: CASSVSGRGTGELFF. This chain connects TRBV2 to TRBJ2-2; 11 bases are a match to TRBD2. CDR1 is SNHLY, CDR2 FYNNEI, per germline. CDR3 length: 15 residues. V lost 4 bases, J lost 4 bases, and 2 bases stayed unmatched. Combining the CDR3 with reference TRBV2 and TRBJ2-2 gives the whole variable domain EPEVTQTPSHQVTQMGQEVILRCVPISNHLYFYWYRQILGQKVEFLVSFYNNEISEKSEIFDDQFSVERPDGSNFTLKIRSTKLEDSAMYFCASSVSGRGTGELFFGEGSRLTVL.

In its sample, this clone was seen a few times. The chain links TRBV5-1 to TRBJ2-7; 10 positions agree with TRBD2. Germline loops: CDR1 SGHRS, CDR2 YFSETQ. The length of the CDR3 is 16 residues. The V gene end was trimmed by 2 bases and the J gene end by 2 bases; junction bases not matched to a gene: 7. This CDR3 reads CASSFVGGTSAYEQYF. The CDR3 region has the DNA TGCGCCAGCAGCTTCGTTGGAGGGACTAGCGCCTACGAGCAGTACTTC. The complete variable domain, with remaining parts taken from reference TRBV5-1 and TRBJ2-7, reads KAGVTQTPRYLIKTRGQQVTLSCSPISGHRSVSWYQQTPGQGLQFLFEYFSETQRNKGNFPGRFSGRQFSNSRSEMNVSTLELGDSALYLCASSFVGGTSAYEQYFGPGTRLTVT.

The rearrangement joins TRBV27 to TRBJ2-5; 10 nucleotides match TRBD2. V trimming: 0 bases; J trimming: 5 bases; junction bases outside the gene matches: 6. The CDR3 contains 16 residues. Germline V lookup: CDR1 MNHEY, CDR2 SMNVEV (reference sequence). The CDR3 spells CASSLSERGGRETQYF. CDR3 DNA sequence: TGTGCCAGCAGTTTATCAGAGCGGGGGGGCCGGGAGACCCAGTACTTC.

A few counts support this clone. J is TRBJ1-1 and V is TRBV4-1; D gene uncertain. V lost 1 base and J 1 base, leaving 10 bases between the germline ends. From germline, CDR1 is MGHRA and CDR2 YSYEKL. The CDR3 contains 15 residues. CDR3 bases: TGCGCCAGCAGCCAAGTTGGGGAGGGGAACACTGAAGCTTTCTTT. Its translation is CASSQVGEGNTEAFF.

This chain connects TRBV3-1 (or the pseudogene TRBV3-2) to TRBJ2-7; the D gene is possibly TRBD1 (5 bases). This CDR3 spans 16 amino acids. Germline V gene sequence: CDR1 LGHDT, CDR2 YNNKEL (reference sequence). Trimming stripped 2 bases from V and 2 bases from J, with 16 bases between. CDR3 sequence: CASSQSLGAATYEQYF. The CDR3, as DNA: TGTGCCAGCAGCCAAAGCCTAGGGGCGGCTACCTACGAGCAGTACTTC.

A single count supports this clone. The J gene is TRBJ2-1, the V gene TRBV7-2; D call uncertain. Germline CDR1 and CDR2: SGHTA and FQGNSA. V lost 1 base, J lost 0 bases, and 7 bases lay in between. The CDR3 spans 15 residues. CDR3 loop: CASSLGYSSYNEQFF. CDR3 DNA: TGTGCCAGCAGCTTAGGGTATAGCTCCTACAATGAGCAGTTCTTC. The variable domain in full, completed from reference TRBV7-2 and TRBJ2-1, reads GAGVSQSPSNKVTEKGKDVELRCDPISGHTALYWYRQSLGQGLEFLIYFQGNSAPDKSGLPSDRFSAERTGGSVSTLTIQRTQQEDSAVYLCASSLGYSSYNEQFFGPGTRLTVL.